This TCR beta chain was recovered during a study of Ad26.COV2.S vaccination and SARS-CoV-2 variants. General observations from the study: People who got the vaccine or the placebo had similar non-spike TCR breadth. Analyses of TCR breadth and depth may have underestimated total T cell responses.

Germline lookup yields CDR1 SGHKS and CDR2 YYEKEE (reference sequence). Trimming cost V 0 bases and J 5 bases, with 14 bases left between them. The CDR3 extends over 16 amino acids. The treatment here: some 19 received Ad26.COV2.S at low or high dose, single or two shots; about five received placebo; per-sample allocation not given. Specimen acquisition occurred on day 63 following the initial vaccine or placebo injection. A note on this clone: Its antigen remains unknown.

Sequencing used immunoSEQ multiplex PCR; TCRdb keeps in-frame clones, though not all of them. The sample contains nearly 400,000 clones, over 75% of which appear only once. This receptor was taken from a person aged 18-65 years who received the Ad26.COV2.S COVID-19 vaccine or a placebo. This sample comprised peripheral blood, obtained in a trial of Ad26.COV2.S vaccine versus placebo. This chain joins TRBV5-5 and TRBJ2-2; D is perhaps TRBD1 (6 bases). The CDR3 DNA reads TGTGCCAGCAGCTTGGATCCCGGCAGGGGAACCGGGGAGCTGTTTTTT. Its translation is CASSLDPGRGTGELFF.